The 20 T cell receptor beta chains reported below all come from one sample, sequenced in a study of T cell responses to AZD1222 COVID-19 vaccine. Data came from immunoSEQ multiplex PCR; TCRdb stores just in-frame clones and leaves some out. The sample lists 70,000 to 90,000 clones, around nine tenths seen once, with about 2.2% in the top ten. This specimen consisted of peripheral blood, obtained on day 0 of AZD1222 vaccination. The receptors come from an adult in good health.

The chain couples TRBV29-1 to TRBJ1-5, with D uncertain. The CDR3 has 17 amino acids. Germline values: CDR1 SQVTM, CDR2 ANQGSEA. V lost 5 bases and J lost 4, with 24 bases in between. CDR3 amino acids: CSVFLGSLLGSNQPQHF. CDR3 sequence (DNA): TGCAGCGTTTTTTTGGGGTCGCTTTTGGGGTCTAATCAGCCCCAGCATTTT.

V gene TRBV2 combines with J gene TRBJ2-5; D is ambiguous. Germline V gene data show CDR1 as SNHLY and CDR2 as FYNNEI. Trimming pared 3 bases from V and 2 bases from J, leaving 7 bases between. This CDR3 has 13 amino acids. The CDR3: CASSDGYQETQYF. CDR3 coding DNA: TGTGCCAGCAGTGACGGTTATCAAGAGACCCAGTACTTC.

The CDR3 DNA reads TGTGCCAGCAGCCGTACCCCGACAGGGGGCGTAGAGACCCAGTACTTC. Translating gives CASSRTPTGGVETQYF. V and J are TRBV5-4 and TRBJ2-5; 10 bases align to TRBD1. The CDR3 has 16 amino acids. V gave up 4 bases and J gave up 4 bases; unmatched junction bases: 10. CDR1 is SGHNT, CDR2 YYREEE, per germline (reference sequence).

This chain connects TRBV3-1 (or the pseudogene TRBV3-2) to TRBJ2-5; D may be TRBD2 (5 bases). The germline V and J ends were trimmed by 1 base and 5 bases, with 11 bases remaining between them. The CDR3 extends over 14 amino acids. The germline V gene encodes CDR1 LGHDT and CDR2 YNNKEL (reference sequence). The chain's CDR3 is CASSQGPGWETQYF. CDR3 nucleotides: TGTGCCAGCAGCCAAGGGCCGGGGTGGGAGACCCAGTACTTC.

As DNA, the CDR3 is TGTGCCAGCAGCCTCGGGACAGACAATCAGCCCCAGCATTTT. This codes for CASSLGTDNQPQHF. The chain recombines TRBV7-8 with TRBJ1-5; TRBD1 agrees at 7 bases. The CDR3 length is 14 residues. With 5 bases clipped from V and 3 bases from J, the junction kept 4 bases outside the gene matches. Per the germline V gene, CDR1 is SGHVS and CDR2 is FQNEAQ.

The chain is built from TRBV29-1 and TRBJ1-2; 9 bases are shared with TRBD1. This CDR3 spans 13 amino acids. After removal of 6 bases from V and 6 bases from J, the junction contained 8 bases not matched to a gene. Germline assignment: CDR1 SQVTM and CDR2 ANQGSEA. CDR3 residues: CSVPTGGGDGYTF. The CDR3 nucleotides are TGCAGCGTACCAACAGGGGGCGGTGATGGCTACACCTTC.

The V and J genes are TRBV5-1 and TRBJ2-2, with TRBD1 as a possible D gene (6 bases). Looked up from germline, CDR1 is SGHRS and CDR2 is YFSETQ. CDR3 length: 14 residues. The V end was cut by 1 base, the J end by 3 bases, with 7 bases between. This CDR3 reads CASSLRQDTGELFF. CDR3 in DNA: TGCGCCAGCAGCTTGCGACAGGACACCGGGGAGCTGTTTTTT.

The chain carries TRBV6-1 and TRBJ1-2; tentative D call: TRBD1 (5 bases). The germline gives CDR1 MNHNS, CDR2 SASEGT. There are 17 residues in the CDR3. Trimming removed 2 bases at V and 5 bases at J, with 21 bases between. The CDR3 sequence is CASSENRLRRGGYGYTF. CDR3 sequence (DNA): TGTGCCAGCAGTGAAAATCGTTTGAGGCGCGGGGGGTATGGCTACACCTTC.

The CDR3 bases are TGTGCCAGCAGTGTAGCGGGGGGTCCCAATGAGCAGTTCTTC. Amino acid sequence: CASSVAGGPNEQFF. The chain carries TRBV2 and TRBJ2-1, with 10 positions matching TRBD2. Germline V gene data show CDR1 as SNHLY and CDR2 as FYNNEI. Trimming cost V 4 bases and J 6 bases; bases outside gene matches: 3. The CDR3 runs to 14 residues.

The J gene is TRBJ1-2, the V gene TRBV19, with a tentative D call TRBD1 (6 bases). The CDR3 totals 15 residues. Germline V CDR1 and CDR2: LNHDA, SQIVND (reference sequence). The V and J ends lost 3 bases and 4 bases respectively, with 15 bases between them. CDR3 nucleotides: TGTGCCAGTAGTATGTACTACAGGGTTTCCTATGGCTACACCTTC. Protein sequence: CASSMYYRVSYGYTF.

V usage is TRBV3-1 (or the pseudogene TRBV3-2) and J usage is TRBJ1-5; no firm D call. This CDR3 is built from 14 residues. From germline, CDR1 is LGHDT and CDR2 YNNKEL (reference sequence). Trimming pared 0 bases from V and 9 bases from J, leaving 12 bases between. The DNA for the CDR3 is TGTGCCAGCAGCCAAGACAGGAGCCCAGGGCCCCAGCATTTT. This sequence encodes CASSQDRSPGPQHF.

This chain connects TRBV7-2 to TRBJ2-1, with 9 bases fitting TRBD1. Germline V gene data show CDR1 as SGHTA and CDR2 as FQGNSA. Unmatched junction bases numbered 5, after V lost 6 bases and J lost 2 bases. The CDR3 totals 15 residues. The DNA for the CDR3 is TGTGCCAGCAGGGGGGGACAGGGAACCTACAATGAGCAGTTCTTC. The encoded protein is CASRGGQGTYNEQFF.

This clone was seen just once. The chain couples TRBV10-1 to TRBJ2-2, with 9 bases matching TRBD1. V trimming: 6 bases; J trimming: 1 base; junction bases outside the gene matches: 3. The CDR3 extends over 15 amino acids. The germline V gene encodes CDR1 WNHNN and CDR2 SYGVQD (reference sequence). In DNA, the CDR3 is TGCGCCAGCAGCTCGGGACAGGGGAACACCGGGGAGCTGTTTTTT. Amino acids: CASSSGQGNTGELFF.

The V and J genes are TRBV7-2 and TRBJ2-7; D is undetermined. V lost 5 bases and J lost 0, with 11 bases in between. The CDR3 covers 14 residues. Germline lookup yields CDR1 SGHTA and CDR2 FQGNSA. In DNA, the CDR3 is TGTGCCAGCAGCCAGTTCCGAACCTCCTACGAGCAGTACTTC. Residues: CASSQFRTSYEQYF.

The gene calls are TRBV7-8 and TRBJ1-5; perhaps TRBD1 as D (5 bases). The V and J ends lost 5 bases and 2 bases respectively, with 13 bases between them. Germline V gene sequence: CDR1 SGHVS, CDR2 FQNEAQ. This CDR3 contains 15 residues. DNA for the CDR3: TGTGCCAGCAGCCCTTTAGGGGCCCGCAATCAGCCCCAGCATTTT. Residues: CASSPLGARNQPQHF.

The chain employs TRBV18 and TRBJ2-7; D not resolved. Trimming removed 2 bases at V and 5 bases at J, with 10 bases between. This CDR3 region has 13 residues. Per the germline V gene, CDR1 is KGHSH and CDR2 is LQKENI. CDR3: CASSPMGSNEQYF. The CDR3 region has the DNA TGTGCCAGCTCACCAATGGGTAGCAACGAGCAGTACTTC. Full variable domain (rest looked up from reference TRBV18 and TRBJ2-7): NAGVMQNPRHLVRRRGQEARLRCSPMKGHSHVYWYRQLPEEGLKFMVYLQKENIIDESGMPKERFSAEFPKEGPSILRIQQVVRGDSAAYFCASSPMGSNEQYFGPGTRLTVT.

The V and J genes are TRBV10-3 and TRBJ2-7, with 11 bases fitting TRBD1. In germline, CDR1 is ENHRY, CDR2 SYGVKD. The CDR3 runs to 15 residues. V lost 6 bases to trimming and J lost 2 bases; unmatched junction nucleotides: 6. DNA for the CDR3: TGTGCCATCAGCCGCGGACAGGGGGCCACCTACGAGCAGTACTTC. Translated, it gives CAISRGQGATYEQYF.

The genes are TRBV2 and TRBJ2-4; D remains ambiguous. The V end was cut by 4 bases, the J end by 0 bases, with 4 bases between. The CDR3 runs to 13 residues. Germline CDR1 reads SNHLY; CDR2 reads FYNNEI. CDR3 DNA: TGTGCCAGCAGTGGAGTAGCCAAAAACATTCAGTACTTC. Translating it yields CASSGVAKNIQYF.

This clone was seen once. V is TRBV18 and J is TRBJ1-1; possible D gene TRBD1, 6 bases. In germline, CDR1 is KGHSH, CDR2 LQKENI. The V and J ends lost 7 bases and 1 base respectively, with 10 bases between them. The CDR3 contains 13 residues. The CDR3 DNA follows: TGTGCCAGCTTAGGGGGGCAGAACACTGAAGCTTTCTTT. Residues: CASLGGQNTEAFF.

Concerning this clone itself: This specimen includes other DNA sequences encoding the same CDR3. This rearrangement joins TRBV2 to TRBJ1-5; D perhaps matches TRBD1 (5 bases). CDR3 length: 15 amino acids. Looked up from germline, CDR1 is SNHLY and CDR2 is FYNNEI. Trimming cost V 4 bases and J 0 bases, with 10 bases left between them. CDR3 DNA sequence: TGTGCCAGCAGTGGGCAGGGTCATAGCAATCAGCCCCAGCATTTT. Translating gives CASSGQGHSNQPQHF.